These T cell receptor beta chains were read from a single sample in a study of T cells after yellow fever vaccination. MiXCR, run by TCRdb on the 5' RACE reads, gives a single entry per CDR3 protein. The sample yields 250,000 or so distinct CDR3 sequences, around 6.7% seen once. The starting material was CD4+ T cells sorted from PBMCs, obtained on the day of the yellow fever booster vaccination. These receptors originate from a man younger than 40 who received the YFV17D yellow fever vaccine. CDR3s include the opening cysteine and the closing phenylalanine or tryptophan. A D gene is named only where the DNA matches it firmly. Size is stated for part of the rows, as once, few or many counts, or as a class when the clone is expanded.

>TRBV5-1|.|TRBJ1-4|.
CASSLATGQHRGEKLFF
TGCGCCAGCAGCTTGGCCACGGGGCAACATCGGGGAGAAAAACTGTTTTTT
>TRBV5-1|.|TRBJ1-1|.
CASSPSTGNTEAFF
TGCGCCAGCAGCCCATCTACAGGGAACACTGAAGCTTTCTTT
>TRBV2|.|TRBJ2-7|.
CASSVLDKSYEQYF
TGTGCCAGCAGTGTATTGGACAAATCCTACGAGCAGTACTTC
>TRBV25-1|TRBD1|TRBJ1-2|few
CAYRGNYGYTF
TGTGCCTACAGGGGGAACTATGGCTACACCTTC
>TRBV15|.|TRBJ2-1|few
CAATRLRDEQFF
TGTGCCGCCACCAGATTGAGGGATGAGCAGTTCTTC
>TRBV20-1|.|TRBJ1-6|.
CSASPGNHINSPLHF
TGCAGTGCTTCGCCGGGAAACCACATTAATTCACCCCTCCACTTT
>TRBV12-3/TRBV12-4|TRBD1|TRBJ2-1|.
CASSLGAGGIYNEQFF
TGTGCCAGCAGTTTAGGGGCAGGGGGTATATACAATGAGCAGTTCTTC
>TRBV12-3/TRBV12-4|.|TRBJ1-6|many
CASSLGSYSPLHF
TGTGCCAGCAGTTTGGGCAGTTATTCACCCCTCCACTTT
>TRBV7-2|.|TRBJ2-1|few
CASSPGVPNEQFF
TGTGCCAGCAGCCCAGGGGTTCCCAATGAGCAGTTCTTC
>TRBV18|TRBD1|TRBJ1-4|many
CASSPGQATNEKLFF
TGTGCCAGCTCACCGGGACAGGCAACTAATGAAAAACTGTTTTTT
>TRBV20-1|TRBD2|TRBJ2-7|few
CSATRVGTNSYEQYF
TGCAGTGCTACCAGAGTGGGGACTAACTCCTACGAGCAGTACTTC
>TRBV28|.|TRBJ2-7|few
CASSSGGSTGEQYF
TGTGCCAGCAGTTCTGGCGGGTCTACCGGCGAGCAGTACTTC
>TRBV29-1|TRBD1|TRBJ2-7|few
CSVRGTGSHEQYF
TGCAGCGTCCGGGGGACAGGGTCTCACGAGCAGTACTTC
>TRBV14|.|TRBJ2-5|few
CASSGARTAAETQYF
TGTGCCAGCTCCGGGGCCCGGACAGCCGCCGAGACCCAGTACTTC
>TRBV7-3|TRBD2|TRBJ2-1|many
CASSRLAGGSGEQFF
TGTGCCAGCAGCCGACTAGCGGGAGGCTCGGGGGAGCAGTTCTTC
>TRBV20-1|.|TRBJ2-7|.
CSARDGTYVSYEQYF
TGCAGTGCTAGAGATGGGACATACGTCTCCTACGAGCAGTACTTC
>TRBV30|TRBD1|TRBJ1-2|few
CAWSRTGSNYGYTF
TGTGCCTGGAGTCGGACAGGGAGTAACTATGGCTACACCTTC
>TRBV19|.|TRBJ2-2|few
CASWATSGELFF
TGTGCCAGTTGGGCTACGTCCGGGGAGCTGTTTTTT
>TRBV30|TRBD2|TRBJ2-7|.
CAWSRLAGKGEQYF
TGTGCCTGGAGCCGACTAGCGGGGAAAGGCGAGCAGTACTTC
>TRBV20-1|TRBD2|TRBJ2-1|many
CSARPREGYLGYNEQFF
TGCAGTGCTAGACCCCGGGAGGGATACTTGGGGTACAATGAGCAGTTCTTC
>TRBV20-1|.|TRBJ2-3|.
CSATRSSDNSDTQYF
TGCAGTGCTACCCGGTCTTCGGACAACTCAGATACGCAGTATTTT
>TRBV12-3/TRBV12-4|.|TRBJ2-7|many
CASRLHGDSYEQYF
TGTGCCAGCAGACTACACGGGGATTCCTACGAGCAGTACTTC
>TRBV20-1|TRBD1|TRBJ2-7|many
CSARMTGAGSSYEQYF
TGCAGTGCTAGAATGACAGGGGCAGGGAGCTCCTACGAGCAGTACTTC
>TRBV7-3|.|TRBJ2-1|.
CASSINRAPNNEQFF
TGTGCCAGCAGCATCAACAGGGCGCCGAACAATGAGCAGTTCTTC
>TRBV20-1|TRBD2|TRBJ2-5|many
CSARVLAGALETQYF
TGCAGTGCTAGAGTACTAGCGGGAGCTCTGGAGACCCAGTACTTC
>TRBV25-1|.|TRBJ1-6|.
CASTLDEYNSPLHF
TGTGCCAGCACTCTCGACGAGTATAATTCACCCCTCCACTTT